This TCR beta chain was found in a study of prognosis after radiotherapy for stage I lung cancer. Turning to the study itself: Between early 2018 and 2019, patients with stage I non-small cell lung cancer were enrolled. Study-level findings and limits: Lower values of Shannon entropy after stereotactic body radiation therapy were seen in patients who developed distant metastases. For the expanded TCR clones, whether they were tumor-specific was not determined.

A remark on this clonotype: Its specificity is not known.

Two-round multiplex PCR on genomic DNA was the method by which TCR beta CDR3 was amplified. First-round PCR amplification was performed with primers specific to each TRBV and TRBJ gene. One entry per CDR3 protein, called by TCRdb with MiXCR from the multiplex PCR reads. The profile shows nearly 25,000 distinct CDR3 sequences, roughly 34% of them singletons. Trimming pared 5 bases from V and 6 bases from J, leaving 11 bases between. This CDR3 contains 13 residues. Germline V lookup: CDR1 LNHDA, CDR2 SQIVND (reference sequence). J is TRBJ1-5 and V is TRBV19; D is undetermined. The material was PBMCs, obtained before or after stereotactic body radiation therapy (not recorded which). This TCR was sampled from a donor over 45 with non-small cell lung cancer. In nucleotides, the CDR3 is TGTGCCAGTAGTCCTGGGGTTAGTCAGCCCCAGCATTTT. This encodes CASSPGVSQPQHF. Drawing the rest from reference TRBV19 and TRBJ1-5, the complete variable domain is DGGITQSPKYLFRKEGQNVTLSCEQNLNHDAMYWYRQDPGQGLRLIYYSQIVNDFQKGDIAEGYSVSREKKESFPLTVTSAQKNPTAFYLCASSPGVSQPQHFGDGTRLSIL.